The 27 T cell receptor beta chains below come from one sample, sequenced in a study of vaccination and CD4 T cells after COVID-19 (dated by TCRdb to 2022 to 2024). To prepare the library, PCR was applied. TCRdb shows the sequencer as Illumina iSeq 100. DNA from cultured CD4+ T cells was subjected to TCR sequencing with the Oncomine TCR Beta short-read assay at the Johns Hopkins FTIC core. The public reads were run again by TCRdb, first through fastp at Q25 and then through MiXCR, and only productive beta chains were kept. Entries that share a CDR3 protein sequence are merged under the most common genes and DNA. A total of fewer than 30,000 distinct CDR3 sequences appear in this sample, 62% of them only once. Roughly 17% of the sample goes to the ten largest clones. These receptors have no identified antigens. The label giving this sample's treatment or condition can be read as: approximately 9-day PBMC culture with coronavirus spike peptide pools or control peptides (ViraFEST assay).

The source was CD4+ T cells from blood, cultured in vitro, collected after SARS-CoV-2 vaccination. The source is a human donor who received a COVID-19 vaccine.

The V and J genes are TRBV6-1 and TRBJ1-3; TRBD1 aligns across 9 bases. V shed 10 bases and J 0 bases; nucleotides not matched to a gene: 7. This CDR3 has 15 amino acids. CDR1 and CDR2 from the germline V gene are MNHNS and SASEGT. CDR3 loop: CATVQGANSGNTIYF. The CDR3 region has the DNA TGTGCCACCGTACAGGGGGCCAACTCTGGAAACACCATATATTTT.

This rearrangement joins TRBV7-9 to TRBJ2-1; D unresolved. Trimming removed 1 base from V and 4 bases from J, with 5 bases in between. The CDR3 has 13 amino acids. CDR1 is SEHNR, CDR2 FQNEAQ, per germline (reference sequence). The chain's CDR3 is CASSLDGYNEQFF. DNA of the CDR3: TGTGCCAGCAGCTTAGACGGTTACAATGAGCAGTTCTTC. Variable domain in full (rest from reference TRBV7-9 and TRBJ2-1): DTGVSQNPRHKITKRGQNVTFRCDPISEHNRLYWYRQTLGQGPEFLTYFQNEAQLEKSRLLSDRFSAERPKGSFSTLEIQRTEQGDSAMYLCASSLDGYNEQFFGPGTRLTVL.

The rearrangement links TRBV6-4 to TRBJ2-3; D ambiguous. V lost 3 bases to trimming and J lost 4 bases, with 8 bases between them. CDR3 length equals 13 residues. Looked up from germline, CDR1 is MRHNA and CDR2 is SNTAGT. The CDR3 nucleotides read TGTGCCAGCAGTGAGGAGTGGGCAGATACGCAGTATTTT. Translated: CASSEEWADTQYF.

J is TRBJ1-2 and V is TRBV6-5; 8 positions match TRBD1. This CDR3 region has 14 residues. In germline, CDR1 is MNHEY, CDR2 SVGAGI. J was trimmed by 7 bases and V by 2 bases; bases with no gene match: 6. CDR3 DNA sequence: TGTGCCAGCAGTTACCTGACAGGGGCCTTTGGCTACACCTTC. This sequence encodes CASSYLTGAFGYTF.

In its sample, this clonotype was seen a few times. The rearrangement links TRBV20-1 to TRBJ2-3; 8 nucleotides match TRBD1. The trim removed 5 bases at V and 0 bases at J, leaving 7 bases unmatched. This CDR3 region has 15 residues. Germline V gene sequence: CDR1 DFQATT, CDR2 SNEGSKA (reference sequence). In DNA, the CDR3 is TGCAGTGCTCACTCACAGGGGGTAAGCACAGATACGCAGTATTTT. It encodes CSAHSQGVSTDTQYF.

The chain joins TRBV20-1 to TRBJ2-3; D not certain. The V end lost 6 bases, the J end lost 7 bases, and 20 bases lay between the germline ends. The CDR3 has 14 amino acids. Looked up from germline, CDR1 is DFQATT and CDR2 is SNEGSKA (reference sequence). The CDR3 reads CSALATSPVNTQYF. The CDR3 DNA reads TGCAGTGCCCTTGCCACCTCCCCCGTTAATACGCAGTATTTT.

This clonotype was recorded only once. The rearrangement uses TRBV24-1 and TRBJ2-1; D not resolved. The V and J ends lost 2 bases and 9 bases respectively, with 4 bases between them. The germline V gene has CDR1 KGHDR and CDR2 SFDVKD. The CDR3 length is 11 residues. CDR3: CATSDYSEQFF. CDR3 in DNA: TGTGCCACCAGTGATTATTCTGAGCAGTTCTTC.

J is TRBJ2-5 and V is TRBV11-2; 10 bases are shared with TRBD1. The trim removed 4 bases at V and 4 bases at J, leaving 9 bases unmatched. CDR1 and CDR2 from the germline V gene are SGHAT and FQNNGV. The CDR3 has 16 residues. For the CDR3, the DNA is TGTGCCAGCAGCTCCTGGACAGGGGGAAGAGGAGAGACCCAGTACTTC. This codes for CASSSWTGGRGETQYF.

This chain links TRBV2 with TRBJ2-3; D is possibly TRBD1 (5 bases). This CDR3 has 14 amino acids. Germline CDR1 reads SNHLY; CDR2 reads FYNNEI. V was pared by 6 bases and J by 3 bases, with 13 bases between. This CDR3 reads CASRPDRATDTQYF. The CDR3 region has the DNA TGTGCCAGCAGACCCGACAGAGCTACAGATACGCAGTATTTT.

Here the CDR3 reads CASSQDGAIYETQYF. The DNA for the CDR3 is TGTGCCAGCAGCCAAGACGGAGCGATATACGAGACCCAGTACTTC. The chain links TRBV4-2 to TRBJ2-5; D is unresolved. Germline V gene sequence: CDR1 LGHNA, CDR2 YNFKEQ. The CDR3 covers 15 residues. Trimming removed 0 bases from V and 5 bases from J, with 13 bases in between.

This CDR3 reads CATSDSGQALNEQFF. The CDR3 DNA sequence: TGTGCCACCAGTGATTCTGGACAGGCGTTAAATGAGCAGTTCTTC. This chain joins TRBV24-1 and TRBJ2-1; 7 nucleotides agree with TRBD1. The trim removed 2 bases at V and 7 bases at J, leaving 7 bases unmatched. The CDR3 has 15 amino acids. The germline CDR1 and CDR2 sequences are KGHDR and SFDVKD.

This clonotype has a handful of counts. This chain joins TRBV10-3 and TRBJ2-3; perhaps TRBD2 as D (6 bases). CDR1 is ENHRY and CDR2 is SYGVKD in the germline V gene. CDR3 length equals 14 residues. V was pared by 2 bases and J by 2 bases, with 8 bases between. The CDR3, as DNA: TGTGCCATCAGTGAGGGAGGGAACACAGATACGCAGTATTTT. The encoded protein is CAISEGGNTDTQYF.

A single count supports this clonotype. The chain employs TRBV6-2 or TRBV6-3 and TRBJ1-1; D gene uncertain. Trimming took 6 bases from V and 1 from J, leaving 9 bases between them. Germline V CDR1 and CDR2: MNHEY, SVGEGT. This CDR3 comprises 13 residues. This CDR3 reads CASRETSNTEAFF. The CDR3 bases are TGTGCCAGCAGGGAGACATCGAACACTGAAGCTTTCTTT.

Only a few counts were recorded for this clonotype. V is TRBV11-3 and J is TRBJ2-5; 8 nucleotides agree with TRBD1. CDR1 is SGHNT and CDR2 is YENEEA in the germline V gene. V shed 3 bases and J 0 bases; nucleotides not matched to a gene: 3. CDR3 size: 15 residues. In DNA, the CDR3 is TGTGCCAGCAGCTTGGGACAGGAGTACCAAGAGACCCAGTACTTC. Translating it yields CASSLGQEYQETQYF.

This rearrangement joins TRBV24-1 to TRBJ2-5; D remains unclear. Germline CDR1 reads KGHDR; CDR2 reads SFDVKD. The CDR3 totals 12 residues. Between the trimmed V and J ends, which lost 1 base and 5 bases, there was a span of 4 bases. CDR3 protein: CATSDFRETQYF. CDR3 in DNA: TGTGCCACCAGTGATTTTCGGGAGACCCAGTACTTC.

The chain links TRBV24-1 to TRBJ1-4; 9 bases line up with TRBD1. Trimming at V came to 4 bases and at J to 8 bases, leaving 7 bases not matched to a gene. Germline assignment: CDR1 KGHDR and CDR2 SFDVKD. The CDR3 extends over 15 amino acids. CDR3 bases: TGTGCCACCAGTGAAGGCGGGACAGGGAAAGAAAAACTGTTTTTT. It encodes CATSEGGTGKEKLFF.

This clonotype has only a few counts. The chain couples TRBV19 to TRBJ2-3; D is possibly TRBD2 (6 bases). V gave up 5 bases and J gave up 5 bases, with 11 bases separating them. CDR1 is LNHDA, CDR2 SQIVND, per germline (reference sequence). This CDR3 comprises 13 residues. This CDR3 reads CASSWGDLDTQYF. CDR3 coding DNA: TGTGCCAGTAGTTGGGGGGATCTAGATACGCAGTATTTT.

V and J are TRBV7-6 and TRBJ2-3; D is perhaps TRBD2 (6 bases). The ends were cut back, 4 bases at V and 4 bases at J, with 18 bases in the middle. The CDR3 length is 16 residues. The germline V gene has CDR1 SGHVS and CDR2 FNYEAQ. The CDR3 loop is CASSSLAGKSPDTQYF. The CDR3, as DNA: TGTGCCAGCAGCTCCCTGGCGGGGAAAAGCCCAGATACGCAGTATTTT.

The rearrangement uses TRBV7-2 and TRBJ2-5; 7 positions agree with TRBD2. Germline-derived CDR1 and CDR2 are SGHTA and FQGNSA. V dropped 2 bases and J dropped 3; count of bases not matched to a gene: 6. The CDR3 totals 15 residues. The CDR3 here is CASSLRGSGEETQYF. CDR3 sequence (DNA): TGTGCCAGCAGCTTAAGGGGAAGCGGGGAAGAGACCCAGTACTTC. The variable domain in full, with the rest retrieved from reference TRBV7-2 and TRBJ2-5, is GAGVSQSPSNKVTEKGKDVELRCDPISGHTALYWYRQSLGQGLEFLIYFQGNSAPDKSGLPSDRFSAERTGGSVSTLTIQRTQQEDSAVYLCASSLRGSGEETQYFGPGTRLLVL.

The CDR3 DNA sequence: TGCAGTGCTAGAGACGACAGGTTGTATAGCAATCAGCCCCAGCATTTT. As protein: CSARDDRLYSNQPQHF. The J gene is TRBJ1-5, the V gene TRBV20-1, with D perhaps TRBD1 (6 bases). Germline V lookup: CDR1 DFQATT, CDR2 SNEGSKA (reference sequence). CDR3 length: 16 amino acids. V shed 0 bases and J shed 0 bases, with 12 bases lying between them.

The chain carries TRBV20-1 and TRBJ2-5; possible D gene TRBD2, 5 bases. Between the trimmed V and J ends, which lost 6 bases and 4 bases, there was a span of 15 bases. The CDR3 runs to 13 residues. CDR1 is DFQATT and CDR2 is SNEGSKA in the germline V gene (reference sequence). The DNA for the CDR3 is TGCAGTGCCGGGTCCTGGGCGGGAGAGACCCAGTACTTC. Translation gives CSAGSWAGETQYF.

The gene calls are TRBV20-1 and TRBJ1-5; TRBD1 aligns across 8 bases. This CDR3 spans 14 amino acids. Trimming removed 2 bases from V and 7 bases from J; junction bases left unmatched: 7. The germline V gene encodes CDR1 DFQATT and CDR2 SNEGSKA (reference sequence). The chain's CDR3 is CSARRTGREQPQHF. The CDR3 DNA follows: TGCAGTGCTAGAAGGACAGGGAGAGAACAGCCCCAGCATTTT.

The V and J genes are TRBV5-1 and TRBJ2-7, with TRBD1 identical over 8 bases. The ends lost 4 bases at V and 6 bases at J; junction bases unmatched: 9. The CDR3 is 14 residues long. Germline lookup yields CDR1 SGHRS and CDR2 YFSETQ. CDR3 sequence: CASSLTGASGEQYF. The CDR3 DNA reads as TGCGCCAGCAGCCTGACAGGGGCTTCGGGCGAGCAGTACTTC.

This chain uses TRBV30 with TRBJ1-3; weak D call: TRBD1 (5 bases). Germline assignment: CDR1 GTSNPN and CDR2 SVGIG (reference sequence). The CDR3 length is 13 residues. Trimming cost V 5 bases and J 2 bases, with 10 bases left between them. The CDR3 here is CAWLPGPGNTIYF. The DNA for the CDR3 is TGTGCCTGGCTCCCGGGACCTGGAAACACCATATATTTT.

V gene TRBV6-5 combines with J gene TRBJ2-3; D perhaps matches TRBD2 (6 bases). This CDR3 contains 16 residues. The germline V gene has CDR1 MNHEY and CDR2 SVGAGI. V was clipped by 2 bases and J by 1 base, with 13 bases between them. In DNA, the CDR3 is TGTGCCAGCAGTTACGGCAGGGAGGTTGGCACAGATACGCAGTATTTT. Translated: CASSYGREVGTDTQYF.

V usage is TRBV12-5 and J usage is TRBJ1-1; 7 bases fit TRBD1. This CDR3 is 13 amino acids long. Per the germline V gene, CDR1 is LGHNT and CDR2 is FRNRAP. V lost 6 bases, J lost 5 bases, and 6 bases stayed unmatched. The DNA for the CDR3 is TGTGCTAGTGGGATAACAGGGGAAACTGAAGCTTTCTTT. Its protein product is CASGITGETEAFF.

V and J are TRBV20-1 and TRBJ2-3; possibly TRBD1 for D (6 bases). Germline V lookup: CDR1 DFQATT, CDR2 SNEGSKA (reference sequence). Trimming left V 4 bases short and J 2 bases short, with 16 bases between. The CDR3 consists of 15 residues. The CDR3 coding sequence is TGCAGTGCTATCCCCGGACAGACTTCCACAGATACGCAGTATTTT. Translating gives CSAIPGQTSTDTQYF.